This T cell receptor beta chain came from a study of CD4+ T cells in melanoma. CDR1 and CDR2 from the germline V gene are LNHDA and SQIVND (reference sequence). This CDR3 is 15 amino acids long. V was clipped by 5 bases and J by 4 bases, with 14 bases between them. Study results and limitations: Diverse differentiation states were reported for melanoma neoantigen-specific CD4+ T cells. CD8+ T cell, macrophage and B cell function reportedly correlated with neoantigen-specific CD4+ T cells.

This table comes from immunoSEQ multiplex PCR, and its TCRdb copy is limited to in-frame clones, with some not included. The sample lists tens of thousands of clones; more than 60% were seen once. A remark on this clone: The target antigen is unknown.

The TCR comes from a human donor with melanoma. The specimen sequenced was tumor tissue. V gene TRBV19 combines with J gene TRBJ1-4, with D uncertain. The CDR3, as DNA: TGTGCCAGTAGTCTGCTATTGGACTTTAATGAAAAACTGTTTTTT. Protein sequence: CASSLLLDFNEKLFF.